This section outlines one T cell receptor beta chain sequence together with its context. The data originate from a study of blood T cell repertoires in COVID-19. Across the study: COVID-19 samples, acute and convalescent, were from the United States, Italy and Spain. Sample material is recorded as cDNA or gDNA derived from T cells, B-cell-depleted T cells, or PBMCs.

How the authors handled the data: Reference gene primer amplification gave estimated nucleated cell counts. Sequenced by immunoSEQ multiplex PCR; TCRdb stores in-frame clones only, minus some. V and J calls and clone size come straight from that table; D and trimming were deduced from the DNA. The sample lists 80,000 or so clones, roughly 86% occurring once. What was sequenced was peripheral blood. This TCR was recovered from a woman in her fifties or sixties with acute or convalescent COVID-19.

The CDR3 is CASSLGTGLSYGYTF. The CDR3 nucleotides read TGTGCCAGCAGTTTAGGGACAGGCCTCTCTTATGGCTACACCTTC. The chain uses TRBV27 and TRBJ1-2; 8 nucleotides agree with TRBD1. J was trimmed by 5 bases and V by 2 bases; bases with no gene match: 7. CDR1 is MNHEY and CDR2 is SMNVEV in the germline V gene (reference sequence). The CDR3 runs to 15 residues.